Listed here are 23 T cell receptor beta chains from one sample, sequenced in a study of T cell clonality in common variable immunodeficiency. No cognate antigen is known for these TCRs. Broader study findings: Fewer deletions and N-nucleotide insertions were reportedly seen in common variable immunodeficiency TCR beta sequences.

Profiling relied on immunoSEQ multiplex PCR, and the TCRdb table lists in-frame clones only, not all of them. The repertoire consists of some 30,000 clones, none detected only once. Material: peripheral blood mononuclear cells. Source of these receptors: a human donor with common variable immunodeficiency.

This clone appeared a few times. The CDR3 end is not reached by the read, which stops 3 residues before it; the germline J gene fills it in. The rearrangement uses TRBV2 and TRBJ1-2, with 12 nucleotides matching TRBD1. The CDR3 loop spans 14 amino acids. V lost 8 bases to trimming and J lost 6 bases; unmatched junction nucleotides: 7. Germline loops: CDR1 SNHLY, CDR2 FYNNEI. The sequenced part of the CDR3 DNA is TGTGCCAGCCCTCGGGACAGGGGGCGCGATGGC. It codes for CASPRDRGRDG. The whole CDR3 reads CASPRDRGRDGYTF.

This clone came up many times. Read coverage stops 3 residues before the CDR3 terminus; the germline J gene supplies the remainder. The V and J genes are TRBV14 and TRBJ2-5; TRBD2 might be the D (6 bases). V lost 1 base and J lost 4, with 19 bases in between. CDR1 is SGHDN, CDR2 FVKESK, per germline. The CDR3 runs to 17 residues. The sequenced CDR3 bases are TGTGCCAGCAGCCAAGTAGGGTTACGGGGAGGATTAGAGACC. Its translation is CASSQVGLRGGLET. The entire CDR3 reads CASSQVGLRGGLETQYF.

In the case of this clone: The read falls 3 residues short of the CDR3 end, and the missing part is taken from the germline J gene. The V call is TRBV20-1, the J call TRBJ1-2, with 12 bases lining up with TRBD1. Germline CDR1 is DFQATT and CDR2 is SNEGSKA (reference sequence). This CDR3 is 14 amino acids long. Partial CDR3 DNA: TGCAGTGCCGCCGGGACAGGGGGCTGGTGGGGC. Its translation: CSAAGTGGWWG. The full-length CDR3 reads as CSAAGTGGWWGYTF.

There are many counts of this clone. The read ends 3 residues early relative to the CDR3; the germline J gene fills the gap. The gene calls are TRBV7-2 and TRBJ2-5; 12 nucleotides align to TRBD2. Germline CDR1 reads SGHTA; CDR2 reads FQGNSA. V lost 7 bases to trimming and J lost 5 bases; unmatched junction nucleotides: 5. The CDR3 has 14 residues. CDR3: CASNLAGGLETQYF. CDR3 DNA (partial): TGTGCCAGCAATCTAGCGGGGGGGCTCGAGACC.

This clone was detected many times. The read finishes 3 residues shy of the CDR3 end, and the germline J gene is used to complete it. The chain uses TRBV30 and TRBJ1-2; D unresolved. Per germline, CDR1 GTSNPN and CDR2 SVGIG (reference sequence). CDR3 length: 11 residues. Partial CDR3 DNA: TGTGCCTGGAGTGTAGGTGGCGGC. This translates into CAWSVGGG. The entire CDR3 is CAWSVGGGYTF.

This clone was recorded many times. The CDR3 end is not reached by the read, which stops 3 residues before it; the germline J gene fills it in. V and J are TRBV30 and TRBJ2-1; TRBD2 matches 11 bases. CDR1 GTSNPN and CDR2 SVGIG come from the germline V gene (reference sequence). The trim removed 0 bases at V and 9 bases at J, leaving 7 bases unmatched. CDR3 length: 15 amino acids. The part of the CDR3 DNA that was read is TGTGCCTGGAGTGTGGTAGCGGGGGGGCATGGTGAG. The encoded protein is CAWSVVAGGHGE. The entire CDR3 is CAWSVVAGGHGEQFF.

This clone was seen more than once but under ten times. CDR3 DNA (partial): TGTGCCTTGTCCCCTATCGAAGACAGCTACGAG. Protein sequence: CALSPIEDSYE. The whole CDR3 region reads CALSPIEDSYEQYF. V gene TRBV30 combines with J gene TRBJ2-7, with D maybe TRBD1 (5 bases). The read falls 3 residues short of the CDR3 end, and the missing part is taken from the germline J gene. The CDR3 is made up of 14 amino acids. Looked up from germline, CDR1 is GTSNPN and CDR2 is SVGIG (reference sequence). Trimming stripped 7 bases from V and 3 bases from J, with 19 bases between.

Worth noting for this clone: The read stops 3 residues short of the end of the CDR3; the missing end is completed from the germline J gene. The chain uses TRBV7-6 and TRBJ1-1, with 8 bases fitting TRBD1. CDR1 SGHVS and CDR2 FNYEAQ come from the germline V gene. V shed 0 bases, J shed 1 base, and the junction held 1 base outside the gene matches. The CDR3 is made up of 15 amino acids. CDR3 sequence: CASSLAGTGNTEAFF. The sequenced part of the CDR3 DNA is TGTGCCAGCAGCTTAGCGGGGACAGGGAACACTGAA.

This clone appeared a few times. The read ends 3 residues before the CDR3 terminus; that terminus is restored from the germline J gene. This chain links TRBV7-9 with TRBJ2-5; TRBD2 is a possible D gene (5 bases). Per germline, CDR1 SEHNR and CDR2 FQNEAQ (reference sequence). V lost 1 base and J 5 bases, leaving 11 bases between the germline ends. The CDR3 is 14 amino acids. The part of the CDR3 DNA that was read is TGTGCCAGCAGCTTAGGCGGGCTGGATGAGACC. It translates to CASSLGGLDET. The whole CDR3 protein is CASSLGGLDETQYF.

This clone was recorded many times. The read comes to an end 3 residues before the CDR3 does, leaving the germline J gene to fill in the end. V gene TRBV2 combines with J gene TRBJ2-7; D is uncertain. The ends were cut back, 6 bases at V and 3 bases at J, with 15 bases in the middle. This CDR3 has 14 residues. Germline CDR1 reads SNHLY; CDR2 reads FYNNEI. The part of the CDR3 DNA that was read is TGTGCCAGCAGCCTCGAAGGCCCGGGCTACGAG. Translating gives CASSLEGPGYE. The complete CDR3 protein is CASSLEGPGYEQYF.

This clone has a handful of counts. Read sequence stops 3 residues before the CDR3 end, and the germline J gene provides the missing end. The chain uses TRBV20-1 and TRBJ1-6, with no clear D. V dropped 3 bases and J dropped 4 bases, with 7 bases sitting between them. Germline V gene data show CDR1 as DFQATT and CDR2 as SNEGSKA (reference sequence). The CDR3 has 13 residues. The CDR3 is CSARAGYNSPLHF. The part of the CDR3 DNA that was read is TGCAGTGCTAGGGCTGGTTATAATTCACCC.

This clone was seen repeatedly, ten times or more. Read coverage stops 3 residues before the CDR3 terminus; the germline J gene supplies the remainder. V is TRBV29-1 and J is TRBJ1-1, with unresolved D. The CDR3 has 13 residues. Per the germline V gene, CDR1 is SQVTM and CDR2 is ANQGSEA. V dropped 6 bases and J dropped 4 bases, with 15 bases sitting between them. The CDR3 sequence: CSVAPSLSTEAFF. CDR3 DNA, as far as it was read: TGCAGCGTCGCTCCCTCTCTTAGCACTGAA. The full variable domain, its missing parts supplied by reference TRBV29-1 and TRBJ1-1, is SAVISQKPSRDICQRGTSLTIQCQVDSQVTMMFWYRQQPGQSLTLIATANQGSEATYESGFVIDKFPISRPNLTFSTLTVSNMSPEDSSIYLCSVAPSLSTEAFFGQGTRLTVV.

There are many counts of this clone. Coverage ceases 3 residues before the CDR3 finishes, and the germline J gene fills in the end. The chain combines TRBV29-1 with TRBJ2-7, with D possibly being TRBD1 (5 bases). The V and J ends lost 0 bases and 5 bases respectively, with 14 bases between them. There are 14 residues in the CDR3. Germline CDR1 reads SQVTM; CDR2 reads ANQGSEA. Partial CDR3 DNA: TGCAGCGTTGAAGATCTTTTCGCAGGGCACGAG. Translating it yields CSVEDLFAGHE. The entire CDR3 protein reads CSVEDLFAGHEQYF.

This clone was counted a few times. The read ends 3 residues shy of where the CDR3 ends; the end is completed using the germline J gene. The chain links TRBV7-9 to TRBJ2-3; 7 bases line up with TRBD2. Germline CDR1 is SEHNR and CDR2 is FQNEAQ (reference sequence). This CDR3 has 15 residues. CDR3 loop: CASSTGGGWVGSQYF. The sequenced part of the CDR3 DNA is TGTGCCAGCAGCACGGGGGGAGGTTGGGTCGGATCG. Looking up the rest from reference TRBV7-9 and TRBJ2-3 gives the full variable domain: DTGVSQNPRHKITKRGQNVTFRCDPISEHNRLYWYRQTLGQGPEFLTYFQNEAQLEKSRLLSDRFSAERPKGSFSTLEIQRTEQGDSAMYLCASSTGGGWVGSQYFGPGTRLTVL.

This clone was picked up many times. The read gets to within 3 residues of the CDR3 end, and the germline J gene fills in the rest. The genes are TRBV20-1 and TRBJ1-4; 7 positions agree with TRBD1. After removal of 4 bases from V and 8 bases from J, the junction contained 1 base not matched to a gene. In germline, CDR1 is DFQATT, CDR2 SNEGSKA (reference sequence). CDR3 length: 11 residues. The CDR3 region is CSATGGEKLFF. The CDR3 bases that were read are TGCAGTGCTACAGGGGGGGAAAAA.

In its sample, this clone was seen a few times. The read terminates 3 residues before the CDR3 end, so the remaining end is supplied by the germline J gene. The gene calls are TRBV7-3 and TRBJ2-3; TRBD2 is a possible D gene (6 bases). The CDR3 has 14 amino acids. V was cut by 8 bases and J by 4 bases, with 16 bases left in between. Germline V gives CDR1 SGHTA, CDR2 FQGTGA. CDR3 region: CASAHGREADTQYF. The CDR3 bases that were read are TGTGCCAGCGCACACGGCAGGGAGGCAGATACG.

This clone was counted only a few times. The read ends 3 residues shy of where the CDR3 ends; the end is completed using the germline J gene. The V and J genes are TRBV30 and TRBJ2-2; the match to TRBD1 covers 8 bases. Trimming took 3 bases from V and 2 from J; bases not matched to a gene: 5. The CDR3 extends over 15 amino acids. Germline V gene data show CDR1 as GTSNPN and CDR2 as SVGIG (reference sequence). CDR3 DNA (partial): TGTGCCTGGAGCACGGGACAGGTAAACACCGGGGAG. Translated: CAWSTGQVNTGE. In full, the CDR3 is CAWSTGQVNTGELFF.

The covered CDR3 bases are TGTGCCAGCAGTTACTCAGGGACTTCTTACAATGAG. This sequence encodes CASSYSGTSYNE. The whole CDR3 protein reads CASSYSGTSYNEQFF. V and J are TRBV6-2 or TRBV6-3 and TRBJ2-1; weak D call: TRBD2 (6 bases). The read comes to an end 3 residues before the CDR3 does, leaving the germline J gene to fill in the end. Trimming removed 0 bases from V and 4 bases from J, with 10 bases in between. Germline V gives CDR1 MNHEY, CDR2 SVGEGT. The CDR3 contains 15 residues.

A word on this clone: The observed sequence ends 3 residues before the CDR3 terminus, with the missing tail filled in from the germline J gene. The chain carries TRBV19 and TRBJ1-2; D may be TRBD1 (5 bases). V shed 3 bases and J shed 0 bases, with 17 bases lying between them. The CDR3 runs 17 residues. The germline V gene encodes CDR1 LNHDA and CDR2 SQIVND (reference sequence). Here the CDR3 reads CASSIFVLTGANYGYTF. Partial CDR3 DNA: TGTGCCAGTAGTATTTTTGTACTCACAGGAGCTAACTATGGC.

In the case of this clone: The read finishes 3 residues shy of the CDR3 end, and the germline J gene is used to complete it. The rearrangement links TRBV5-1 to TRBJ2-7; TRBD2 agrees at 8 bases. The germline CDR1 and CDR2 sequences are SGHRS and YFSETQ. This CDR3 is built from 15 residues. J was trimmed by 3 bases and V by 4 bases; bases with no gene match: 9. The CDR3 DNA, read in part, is TGCGCCAGCAGCGCCGGGGGGGGGTCCAACTACGAG. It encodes CASSAGGGSNYE. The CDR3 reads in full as CASSAGGGSNYEQYF.

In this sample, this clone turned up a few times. The CDR3 loop reads CASSLQQGYNSPLHF. CDR3 DNA (partial): TGTGCCAGCAGCTTACAACAGGGCTATAATTCACCC. V is TRBV7-2 and J is TRBJ1-6; perhaps TRBD1 as D (6 bases). The DNA ends 3 residues before the CDR3 does, and the rest of the CDR3 is filled in from the germline J gene. Germline loops: CDR1 SGHTA, CDR2 FQGNSA. The CDR3 has 15 residues. The V and J ends lost 2 bases and 3 bases respectively, with 8 bases between them.

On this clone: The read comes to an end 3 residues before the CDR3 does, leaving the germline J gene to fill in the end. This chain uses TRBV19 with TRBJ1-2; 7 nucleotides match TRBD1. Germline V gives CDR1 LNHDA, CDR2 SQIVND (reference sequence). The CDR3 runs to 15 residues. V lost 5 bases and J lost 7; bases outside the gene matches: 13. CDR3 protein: CASSPGGQDGAGYTF. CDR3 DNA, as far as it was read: TGTGCCAGTAGTCCTGGAGGACAGGATGGGGCTGGC.

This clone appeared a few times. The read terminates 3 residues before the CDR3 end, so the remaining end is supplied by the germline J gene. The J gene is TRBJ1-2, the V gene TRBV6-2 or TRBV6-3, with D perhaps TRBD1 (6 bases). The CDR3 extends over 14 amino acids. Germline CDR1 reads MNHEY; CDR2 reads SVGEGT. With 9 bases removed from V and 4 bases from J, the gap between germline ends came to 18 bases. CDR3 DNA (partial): TGTGCCAGTCTCAAACAGGGATCCCCCTATGGC. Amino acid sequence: CASLKQGSPYG. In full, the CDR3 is CASLKQGSPYGYTF.